This TCR beta chain was captured in a study of T cells in Graves' hyperthyroidism and ophthalmopathy. Study observations and caveats: Model predictions of ophthalmopathy came a median around 7.1 months before onset.

Source material for PBMCs was over 8 ml fresh peripheral blood. Using RNA transcripts as the source, TCR beta CDR3 regions were amplified. Researchers ran a first-round RT-PCR on the TCR CDR3 using the HTBI primer set. TCRdb recomputed calls from the multiplex PCR reads with MiXCR, one row per CDR3 protein. The sample lists 300,000 to 450,000 distinct CDR3 sequences, approximately 12% occurring once. Points on this clonotype: Its target is unknown. The junction does not match germline at one end; this may be a read error.

Sequenced: blood. The TCR originated in a man aged 25-45 years with Graves' hyperthyroidism that later progressed to Graves' ophthalmopathy.

The DNA for the CDR3 is TGTGCCAGCAGCTACCGGACCGGGAAGCTGTTTTTT. Encoded protein: CASSYRTGKLFF. The chain carries TRBV11-3 and TRBJ2-2, with a weak D call TRBD2 (5 bases). The CDR3 loop spans 12 amino acids. Germline CDR1 and CDR2: SGHNT and YENEEA.